Below, one T cell receptor beta chain is given with its context. Profiled with immunoSEQ multiplex PCR; TCRdb holds only in-frame clones, not every one. The sample includes 250,000 or so clones, about 87% of them seen just once. Germline V CDR1 and CDR2: SGDLS, YYNGEE. Trimming removed 0 bases from V and 0 bases from J, with 9 bases in between. The CDR3 has 15 residues. Individuals drawn from approximately 26 US areas were about 18 to 100 years old. These data come from a study of blood T cell repertoires in COVID-19. The sequence was collected from a woman in her thirties or forties who had been exposed to COVID-19. Sequencing was performed on PBMCs or T cells enriched from blood (not recorded which). The rearrangement uses TRBV9 and TRBJ1-1; maybe TRBD1 (6 bases). The DNA for the CDR3 is TGTGCCAGCAGCGTAGGGACAGCCATGAACACTGAAGCTTTCTTT. Translation: CASSVGTAMNTEAFF.